These 27 T cell receptor beta chains share one sample of origin, sequenced in a study of graft-versus-host responses after intestinal transplantation. Their antigens are not known. The table came from immunoSEQ multiplex PCR; TCRdb's copy has only in-frame clones and leaves some out. The sample yields about 100,000 clones, approximately 84% seen once. The source material was unstimulated CD4+ T cells sorted from spleen or lymph node cells, sampled before transplant. These receptors all stem from a human donor who was the organ donor for an intestinal transplant.

V gene TRBV20-1 combines with J gene TRBJ2-2; no clear D gene. With 7 bases removed from V and 3 bases from J, the gap between germline ends came to 3 bases. The CDR3 consists of 10 residues. Germline V gene lookup returns CDR1 DFQATT and CDR2 SNEGSKA (reference sequence). DNA of the CDR3: TGCAGTGTTGACACCGGGGAGCTGTTTTTT. Its protein is CSVDTGELFF.

This chain uses TRBV28 with TRBJ2-3; D is unclear. The CDR3 has 12 amino acids. CDR1 is MDHEN and CDR2 is SYDVKM in the germline V gene. V shed 5 bases and J shed 6 bases, with 9 bases lying between them. The CDR3 DNA reads as TGTGCCAGCAGTACTTCCGCGGATACGCAGTATTTT. Protein: CASSTSADTQYF.

This clone was found once. The chain is built from TRBV5-1 and TRBJ1-6; 7 bases are a match to TRBD1. CDR1 is SGHRS and CDR2 is YFSETQ in the germline V gene. J lost 5 bases, V lost 4 bases, and 9 bases had no gene match. There are 16 residues in the CDR3. The DNA for the CDR3 is TGCGCCAGCAGCCTTAAATCGACAGGGAATAATTCACCCCTCCACTTT. This translates into CASSLKSTGNNSPLHF. Variable domain in full (rest from reference TRBV5-1 and TRBJ1-6): KAGVTQTPRYLIKTRGQQVTLSCSPISGHRSVSWYQQTPGQGLQFLFEYFSETQRNKGNFPGRFSGRQFSNSRSEMNVSTLELGDSALYLCASSLKSTGNNSPLHFGNGTRLTVT.

This sequence joins TRBV5-4 and TRBJ1-4; unclear D gene. Germline V gene data show CDR1 as SGHNT and CDR2 as YYREEE (reference sequence). Deletions cut 0 bases from V and 2 bases from J, with 8 bases between. The CDR3 sequence is 15 residues long. The chain's CDR3 is CASSLGSATNEKLFF. Written as DNA, the CDR3 is TGTGCCAGCAGCTTGGGGTCGGCGACTAATGAAAAACTGTTTTTT.

V usage is TRBV4-1 and J usage is TRBJ1-5; 9 bases are a match to TRBD1. The CDR3 loop spans 16 amino acids. Germline CDR1 is MGHRA and CDR2 is YSYEKL. The V and J ends lost 5 bases and 7 bases, in that order; junction bases with no gene match: 12. The CDR3 region is CASSSIFQGQGQPQHF. The CDR3 bases are TGCGCCAGCAGCTCCATCTTTCAGGGACAGGGCCAGCCCCAGCATTTT.

This chain uses TRBV4-1 with TRBJ1-6; 9 bases fit TRBD1. The CDR3 is made up of 16 amino acids. Per the germline V gene, CDR1 is MGHRA and CDR2 is YSYEKL. V shed 4 bases, J shed 5 bases, and the junction held 6 bases outside the gene matches. The CDR3: CASSLGQGLNNSPLHF. Here the CDR3 DNA reads TGCGCCAGCAGCCTAGGACAGGGGTTAAATAATTCACCCCTCCACTTT.

The rearrangement joins TRBV18 to TRBJ1-6; D not certain. V was pared by 4 bases and J by 7 bases, with 5 bases between. Germline assignment: CDR1 KGHSH and CDR2 LQKENI. This CDR3 has 12 amino acids. The CDR3 spells CASSQSNSPLHF. The CDR3 DNA follows: TGTGCCAGCTCACAGTCGAATTCACCCCTCCACTTT.

The gene calls are TRBV7-9 and TRBJ2-1; D gene uncertain. This CDR3 is built from 13 residues. Germline V gene data show CDR1 as SEHNR and CDR2 as FQNEAQ (reference sequence). V was cut by 6 bases and J by 9 bases, with 15 bases left in between. The CDR3 sequence is CASRRDMVGEQFF. CDR3 nucleotides: TGTGCCAGCAGGAGAGATATGGTGGGTGAGCAGTTCTTC.

CDR3 residues: CASSQWTGAYNEQFF. CDR3 DNA: TGTGCCAGCAGCCAGTGGACAGGGGCCTACAATGAGCAGTTCTTC. This rearrangement joins TRBV14 to TRBJ2-1, with 9 nucleotides matching TRBD1. This CDR3 contains 15 residues. Germline V CDR1 and CDR2: SGHDN, FVKESK. V lost 3 bases to trimming and J lost 2 bases; unmatched junction nucleotides: 2.

The gene calls are TRBV4-2 and TRBJ1-6; a weak D match, TRBD1 (6 bases). Germline V gives CDR1 LGHNA, CDR2 YNFKEQ. The length of the CDR3 is 16 residues. The germline V and J ends were trimmed by 4 bases and 6 bases, with 16 bases remaining between them. This chain's CDR3 is CASSPPAGGGNSPLHF. CDR3 nucleotides: TGTGCCAGCAGCCCCCCCGCCGGGGGCGGTAATTCACCCCTCCACTTT.

The CDR3 DNA reads as TGTGCCAGCAGCCCTTTCGTTTTAGGGGACTATGGCTACACCTTC. This translates into CASSPFVLGDYGYTF. The chain is built from TRBV5-4 and TRBJ1-2; D is possibly TRBD1 (5 bases). CDR3 length: 15 residues. V dropped 4 bases and J dropped 3 bases, with 16 bases sitting between them. Per the germline V gene, CDR1 is SGHNT and CDR2 is YYREEE (reference sequence).

The gene calls are TRBV9 and TRBJ1-3; possible D gene TRBD1, 6 bases. Per the germline V gene, CDR1 is SGDLS and CDR2 is YYNGEE. Trimming stripped 3 bases from V and 3 bases from J, with 13 bases between. This CDR3 spans 15 amino acids. CDR3 nucleotide sequence: TGTGCCAGCAGCGAGACGACAGGACTTGGAAACACCATATATTTT. Amino acid sequence: CASSETTGLGNTIYF.

The chain joins TRBV5-1 to TRBJ1-3; no reliable D call. V was trimmed by 0 bases and J by 0 bases, leaving 10 bases between them. Germline loops: CDR1 SGHRS, CDR2 YFSETQ. The CDR3 totals 16 residues. This CDR3 reads CASSLEAISSGNTIYF. CDR3 in DNA: TGCGCCAGCAGCTTGGAAGCTATCAGCTCTGGAAACACCATATATTTT.

This chain connects TRBV2 to TRBJ1-6; D is ambiguous. Trimming removed 4 bases from V and 0 bases from J, with 10 bases in between. This CDR3 spans 16 amino acids. Germline assignment: CDR1 SNHLY and CDR2 FYNNEI. CDR3 residues: CASSGDESSYNSPLHF. The CDR3 region has the DNA TGTGCCAGCAGTGGGGATGAGAGCTCCTATAATTCACCCCTCCACTTT.

The table lists this clone with a count of one. This chain joins TRBV2 and TRBJ2-7; unclear D gene. The germline V and J ends were trimmed by 6 bases and 5 bases, with 11 bases remaining between them. Per the germline V gene, CDR1 is SNHLY and CDR2 is FYNNEI. The CDR3 has 12 residues. In DNA form, the CDR3 reads TGTGCCAGCAGGGGGTGGTCTGACGAGCAGTACTTC. Translated: CASRGWSDEQYF.

The gene calls are TRBV10-3 and TRBJ1-1; possibly TRBD1 for D (5 bases). V was pared by 0 bases and J by 6 bases, with 11 bases between. The CDR3 length is 14 residues. The germline gives CDR1 ENHRY, CDR2 SYGVKD. Here the CDR3 DNA reads TGTGCCATCAGTGAGTCGGGTGGGGGATCTGAAGCTTTCTTT. It translates to CAISESGGGSEAFF.

The chain links TRBV9 to TRBJ1-4; tentative D call: TRBD1 (6 bases). V was clipped by 0 bases and J by 8 bases, with 11 bases between them. The CDR3 runs to 14 residues. CDR1 and CDR2 from the germline V gene are SGDLS and YYNGEE. Here the CDR3 reads CASSVDSGQEKLFF. The CDR3 DNA sequence: TGTGCCAGCAGCGTAGATAGTGGACAGGAAAAACTGTTTTTT.

The rearrangement links TRBV5-1 to TRBJ2-7; possible D gene TRBD1, 5 bases. The germline CDR1 and CDR2 sequences are SGHRS and YFSETQ. The CDR3 extends over 14 amino acids. Deletions cut 5 bases from V and 0 bases from J, with 12 bases between. The CDR3 coding sequence is TGCGCCAGCAGAGGGGAATGGGCCTCCTACGAGCAGTACTTC. It yields the protein CASRGEWASYEQYF.

The CDR3 sequence is CASSKRPSDRSMGDNSPLHF. For the CDR3, the DNA is TGCGCCAGCAGCAAACGCCCCTCGGACAGATCGATGGGGGATAATTCACCCCTCCACTTT. The chain has TRBV5-1 and TRBJ1-6, with D possibly TRBD1 on 6 matching bases. CDR1 and CDR2 (germline): SGHRS, YFSETQ. The CDR3 runs 20 residues. Deletions cut 4 bases from V and 5 bases from J, with 28 bases between.

The chain links TRBV6-6 to TRBJ2-2; the D gene is possibly TRBD1 (6 bases). CDR1 is MNHNY and CDR2 is SVGAGI in the germline V gene (reference sequence). This CDR3 has 14 residues. V shed 7 bases and J shed 2 bases, with 11 bases lying between them. The CDR3, as DNA: TGTGCCAGCATCCTGGGACAAAACACCGGGGAGCTGTTTTTT. It translates to CASILGQNTGELFF.

A few counts support this clone. The chain couples TRBV18 to TRBJ1-2, with D possibly TRBD1 on 5 matching bases. The V and J ends lost 3 bases and 4 bases respectively, with 12 bases between them. The CDR3 runs to 14 residues. Germline CDR1 reads KGHSH; CDR2 reads LQKENI. The CDR3 nucleotides are TGTGCCAGCTCACCCGACTCGACAGCCTATGGCTACACCTTC. Protein sequence: CASSPDSTAYGYTF.

This clone showed up just once. The V call is TRBV7-2, the J call TRBJ2-5; 11 bases match TRBD1. Germline V CDR1 and CDR2: SGHTA, FQGNSA. The CDR3 covers 17 residues. With V trimmed by 5 bases and J by 6 bases, 14 bases remained unmatched. The CDR3 loop reads CASSPKGWDRGVQTQYF. The DNA for the CDR3 is TGTGCCAGCAGCCCAAAGGGGTGGGACAGGGGGGTGCAGACCCAGTACTTC.

The table lists this clone with a few counts. V usage is TRBV5-4 and J usage is TRBJ1-1, with D hard to call. Looked up from germline, CDR1 is SGHNT and CDR2 is YYREEE (reference sequence). This CDR3 is built from 13 residues. Trimming pared 2 bases from V and 7 bases from J, leaving 12 bases between. CDR3 in amino acids: CASSFAREVEAFF. CDR3 nucleotide sequence: TGTGCCAGCAGCTTTGCCCGAGAGGTTGAAGCTTTCTTT. The variable domain in full, completed from reference TRBV5-4 and TRBJ1-1, reads ETGVTQSPTHLIKTRGQQVTLRCSSQSGHNTVSWYQQALGQGPQFIFQYYREEENGRGNFPPRFSGLQFPNYSSELNVNALELDDSALYLCASSFAREVEAFFGQGTRLTVV.

The V gene is TRBV15, the J gene TRBJ2-3, with unresolved D. The V end was cut by 1 base, the J end by 5 bases, with 7 bases between. The germline V gene encodes CDR1 LNHNV and CDR2 YYDKDF (reference sequence). This CDR3 has 13 amino acids. CDR3 loop: CATSRGQLDTQYF. The CDR3 coding sequence is TGTGCCACCAGCAGAGGGCAGTTAGATACGCAGTATTTT.

V gene TRBV5-1 combines with J gene TRBJ2-3; TRBD1 agrees at 11 bases. The CDR3 consists of 11 residues. The V segment lost 3 bases and the J segment 13 bases; nucleotides outside the gene matches: 1. Germline CDR1 reads SGHRS; CDR2 reads YFSETQ. The CDR3 reads CASSWTGGKYF. The CDR3 bases are TGCGCCAGCAGCTGGACAGGGGGCAAGTATTTT.

The chain uses TRBV18 and TRBJ2-3; TRBD2 is a possible D gene (6 bases). Germline CDR1 reads KGHSH; CDR2 reads LQKENI. This CDR3 spans 17 amino acids. Trimming took 2 bases from V and 2 from J, leaving 17 bases between them. CDR3 amino acids: CASSPLSGTGVTDTQYF. The CDR3 bases are TGTGCCAGCTCACCATTATCGGGGACGGGGGTCACAGATACGCAGTATTTT.

As regards this clone: One end of the junction does not line up with germline, which may come from a read error. J is TRBJ1-3 and V is TRBV28; D unclear. Germline assignment: CDR1 MDHEN and CDR2 SYDVKM. The CDR3 extends over 15 amino acids. CDR3 sequence (DNA): TGTGCCAGCAGTCCAGGTTGGCCCGCTGGGAACACCATATATTTT. Translating it yields CASSPGWPAGNTIYF.